The TCR beta chain described here comes from a study of T-cell memory formation after mild COVID-19. Study overall: Among the donors, TCR clusters were largely specific to each donor. The study's findings and limits: Balance between CD4 and CD8 was seen in clones contracting day 15 to 85, and a CD4+ lean was seen in later expanders. Researchers found some responding clones in pre-infection memory, a sign that cross-reactive memory joined.

TCRdb fed the 5' RACE reads into MiXCR, producing one record per CDR3 protein. This table holds over 150,000 distinct CDR3 sequences, about 18% found once. About this clonotype: The target antigen is unknown.

Germline assignment: CDR1 SGHRS and CDR2 YFSETQ. CDR3 length: 12 amino acids. Between the trimmed V and J ends, which lost 5 bases and 13 bases, there was a span of 15 bases. The chain joins TRBV5-1 to TRBJ1-4; D possibly corresponds to TRBD1 (6 bases). The sample taken for sequencing was PBMCs or a T cell subset sorted from them (not recorded which). The TCR originated in a man younger than 30 who had mild COVID-19 (a few samples of this study predate the infection). Cell type and time point are not known. In DNA, the CDR3 is TGCGCCAGCAGTGGAACAGGGTCCGTACTGTTTTTT. Translation: CASSGTGSVLFF.